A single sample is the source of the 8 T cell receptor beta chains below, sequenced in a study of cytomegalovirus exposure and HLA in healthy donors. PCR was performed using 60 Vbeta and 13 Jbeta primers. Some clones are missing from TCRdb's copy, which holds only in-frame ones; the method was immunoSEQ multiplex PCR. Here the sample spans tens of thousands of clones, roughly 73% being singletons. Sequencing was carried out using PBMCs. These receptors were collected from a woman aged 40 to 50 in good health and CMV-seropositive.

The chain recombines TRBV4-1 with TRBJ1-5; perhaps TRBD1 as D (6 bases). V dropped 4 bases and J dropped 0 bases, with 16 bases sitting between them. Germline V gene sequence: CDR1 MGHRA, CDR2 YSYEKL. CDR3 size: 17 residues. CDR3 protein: CASSPTWGQNSNQPQHF. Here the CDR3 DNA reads TGCGCCAGCAGCCCCACTTGGGGACAAAATAGCAATCAGCCCCAGCATTTT.

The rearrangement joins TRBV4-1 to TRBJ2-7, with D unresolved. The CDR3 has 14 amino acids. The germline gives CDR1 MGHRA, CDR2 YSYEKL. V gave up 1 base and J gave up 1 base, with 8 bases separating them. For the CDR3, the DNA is TGCGCCAGCAGCCAAGCCGAAACATCCTACGAGCAGTACTTC. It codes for CASSQAETSYEQYF.

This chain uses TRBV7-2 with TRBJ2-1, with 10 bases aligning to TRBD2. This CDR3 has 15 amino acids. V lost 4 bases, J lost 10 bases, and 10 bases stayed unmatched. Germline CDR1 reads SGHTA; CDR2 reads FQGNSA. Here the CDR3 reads CASSSKFSGRTEQFF. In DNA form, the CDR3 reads TGTGCCAGCAGCTCGAAATTTAGCGGGAGGACCGAGCAGTTCTTC.

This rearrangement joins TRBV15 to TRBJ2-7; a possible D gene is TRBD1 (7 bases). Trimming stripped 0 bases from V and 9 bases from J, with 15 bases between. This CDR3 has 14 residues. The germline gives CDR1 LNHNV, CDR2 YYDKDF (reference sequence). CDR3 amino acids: CATSRDRGALGQYF. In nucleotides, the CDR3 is TGTGCCACCAGCAGAGACAGGGGGGCCCTGGGGCAGTACTTC.

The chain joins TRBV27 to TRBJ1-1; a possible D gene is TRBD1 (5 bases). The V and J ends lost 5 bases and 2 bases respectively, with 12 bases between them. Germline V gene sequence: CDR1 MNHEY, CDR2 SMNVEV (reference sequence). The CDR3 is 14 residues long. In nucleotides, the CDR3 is TGTGCCAGCAGTAGGGAGGGGCTAAACACTGAAGCTTTCTTT. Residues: CASSREGLNTEAFF.

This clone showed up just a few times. The CDR3 spells CAISEGGENTEAFF. The DNA of the CDR3 is TGTGCCATCAGTGAAGGGGGGGAGAACACTGAAGCTTTCTTT. The V gene is TRBV10-3, the J gene TRBJ1-1; weak D call: TRBD1 (6 bases). Germline CDR1 ENHRY, CDR2 SYGVKD. The V end lost 3 bases, the J end lost 1 base, and 9 bases lay between the germline ends. CDR3 size: 14 residues.

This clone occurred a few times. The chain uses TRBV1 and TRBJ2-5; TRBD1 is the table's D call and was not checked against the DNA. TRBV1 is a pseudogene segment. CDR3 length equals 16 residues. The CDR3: CTSSQDLGQGEETQYF. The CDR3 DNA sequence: TGCACCAGCAGCCAAGATCTGGGACAGGGAGAAGAGACCCAGTACTTC.

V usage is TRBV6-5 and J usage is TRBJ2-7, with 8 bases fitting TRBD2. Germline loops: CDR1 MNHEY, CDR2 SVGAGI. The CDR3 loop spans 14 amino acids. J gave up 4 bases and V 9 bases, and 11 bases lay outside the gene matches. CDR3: CASSTGTSLYEQYF. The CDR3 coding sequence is TGTGCCAGTAGTACCGGGACTAGTCTTTACGAGCAGTACTTC.